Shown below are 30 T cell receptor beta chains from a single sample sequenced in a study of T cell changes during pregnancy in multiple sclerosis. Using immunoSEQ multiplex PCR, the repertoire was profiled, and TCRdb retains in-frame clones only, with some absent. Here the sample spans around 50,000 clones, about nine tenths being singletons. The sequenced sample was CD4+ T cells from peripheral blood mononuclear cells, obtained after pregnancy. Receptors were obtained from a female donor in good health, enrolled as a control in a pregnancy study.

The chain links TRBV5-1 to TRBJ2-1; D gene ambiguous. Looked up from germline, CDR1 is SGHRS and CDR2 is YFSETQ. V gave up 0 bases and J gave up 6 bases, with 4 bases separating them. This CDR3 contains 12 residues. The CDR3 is CASSLGSNEQFF. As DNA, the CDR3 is TGCGCCAGCAGCTTGGGTAGCAATGAGCAGTTCTTC.

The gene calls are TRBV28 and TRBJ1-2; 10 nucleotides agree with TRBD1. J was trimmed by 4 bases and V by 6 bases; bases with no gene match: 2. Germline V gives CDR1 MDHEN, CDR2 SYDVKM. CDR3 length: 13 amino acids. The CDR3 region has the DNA TGTGCCAGCAGGACAGGGGGCAGCTATGGCTACACCTTC. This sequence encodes CASRTGGSYGYTF.

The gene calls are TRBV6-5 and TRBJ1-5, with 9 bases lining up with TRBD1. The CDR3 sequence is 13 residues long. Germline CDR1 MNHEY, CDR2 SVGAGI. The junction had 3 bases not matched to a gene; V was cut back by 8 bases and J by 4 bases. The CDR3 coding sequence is TGTGCCAGCGGGGACAGGGTTAATCAGCCCCAGCATTTT. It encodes CASGDRVNQPQHF.

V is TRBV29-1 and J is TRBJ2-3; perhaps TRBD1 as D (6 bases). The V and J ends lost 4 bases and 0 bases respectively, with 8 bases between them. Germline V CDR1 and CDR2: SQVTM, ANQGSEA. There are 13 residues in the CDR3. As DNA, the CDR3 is TGCAGCGTTGGACAGGCCAGCACAGATACGCAGTATTTT. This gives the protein CSVGQASTDTQYF.

The CDR3 spells CASSYPPGYTGELFF. For the CDR3, the DNA is TGTGCCAGCAGTTACCCCCCAGGATACACCGGGGAGCTGTTTTTT. The chain employs TRBV6-6 and TRBJ2-2; D not certain. V was clipped by 2 bases and J by 3 bases, with 10 bases between them. Germline lookup yields CDR1 MNHNY and CDR2 SVGAGI (reference sequence). The length of the CDR3 is 15 residues.

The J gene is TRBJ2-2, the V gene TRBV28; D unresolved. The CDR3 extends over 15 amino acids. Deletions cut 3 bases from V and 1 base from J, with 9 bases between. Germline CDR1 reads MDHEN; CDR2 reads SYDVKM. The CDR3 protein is CASSFIGRNTGELFF. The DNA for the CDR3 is TGTGCCAGCAGTTTTATCGGTAGGAACACCGGGGAGCTGTTTTTT.

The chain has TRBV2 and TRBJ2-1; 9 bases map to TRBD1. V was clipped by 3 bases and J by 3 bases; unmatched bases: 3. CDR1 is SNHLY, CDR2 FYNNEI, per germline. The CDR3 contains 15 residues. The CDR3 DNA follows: TGTGCCAGCAGTGAGGGACAGGGATTCTACAATGAGCAGTTCTTC. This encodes CASSEGQGFYNEQFF.

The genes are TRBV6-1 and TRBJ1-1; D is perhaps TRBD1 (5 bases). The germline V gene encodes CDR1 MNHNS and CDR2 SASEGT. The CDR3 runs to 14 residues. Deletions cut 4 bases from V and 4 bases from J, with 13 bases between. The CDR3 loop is CASSVEGGGTEAFF. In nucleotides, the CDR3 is TGTGCCAGCAGTGTAGAAGGCGGGGGCACTGAAGCTTTCTTT.

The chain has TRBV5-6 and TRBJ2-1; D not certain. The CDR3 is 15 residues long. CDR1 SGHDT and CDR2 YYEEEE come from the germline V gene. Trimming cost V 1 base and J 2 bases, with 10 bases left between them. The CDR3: CASSLSRFTYNEQFF. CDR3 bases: TGTGCCAGCAGCTTGAGCAGGTTCACCTACAATGAGCAGTTCTTC. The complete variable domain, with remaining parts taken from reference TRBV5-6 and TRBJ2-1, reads DAGVTQSPTHLIKTRGQQVTLRCSPKSGHDTVSWYQQALGQGPQFIFQYYEEEERQRGNFPDRFSGHQFPNYSSELNVNALLLGDSALYLCASSLSRFTYNEQFFGPGTRLTVL.

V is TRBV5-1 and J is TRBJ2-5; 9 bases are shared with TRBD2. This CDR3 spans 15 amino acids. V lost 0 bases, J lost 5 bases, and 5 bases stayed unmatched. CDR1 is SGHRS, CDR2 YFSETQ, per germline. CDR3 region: CASSLGTSVSETQYF. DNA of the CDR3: TGCGCCAGCAGCTTGGGGACTAGCGTTAGCGAGACCCAGTACTTC.

CDR3 residues: CSVANLGGETQYF. The DNA of the CDR3 is TGCAGCGTTGCTAATCTAGGTGGGGAGACCCAGTACTTC. V and J are TRBV29-1 and TRBJ2-5; D call uncertain. The V gene's germline CDR1 is SQVTM and CDR2 ANQGSEA. The CDR3 sequence is 13 residues long. V dropped 4 bases and J dropped 5 bases, with 14 bases sitting between them.

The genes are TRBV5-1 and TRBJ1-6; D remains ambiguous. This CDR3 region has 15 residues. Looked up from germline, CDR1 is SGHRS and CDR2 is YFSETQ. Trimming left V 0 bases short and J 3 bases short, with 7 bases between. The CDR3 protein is CASSLGTNYNSPLHF. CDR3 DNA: TGCGCCAGCAGCTTGGGCACAAACTATAATTCACCCCTCCACTTT.

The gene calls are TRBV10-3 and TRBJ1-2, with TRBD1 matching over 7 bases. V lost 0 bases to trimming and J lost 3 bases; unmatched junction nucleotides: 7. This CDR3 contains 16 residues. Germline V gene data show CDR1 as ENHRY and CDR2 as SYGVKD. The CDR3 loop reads CAISESHRGEDYGYTF. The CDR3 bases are TGTGCCATCAGTGAGTCGCACAGGGGAGAGGACTATGGCTACACCTTC.

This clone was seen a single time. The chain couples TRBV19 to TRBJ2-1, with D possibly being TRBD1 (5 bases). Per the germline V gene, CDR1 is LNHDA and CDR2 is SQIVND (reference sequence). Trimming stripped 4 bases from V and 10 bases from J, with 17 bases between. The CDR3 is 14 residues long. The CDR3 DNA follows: TGTGCCAGTAGTACAAAGGGGCAAGGGGTGGAGCAGTTCTTC. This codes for CASSTKGQGVEQFF. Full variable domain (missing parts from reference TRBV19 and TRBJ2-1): DGGITQSPKYLFRKEGQNVTLSCEQNLNHDAMYWYRQDPGQGLRLIYYSQIVNDFQKGDIAEGYSVSREKKESFPLTVTSAQKNPTAFYLCASSTKGQGVEQFFGPGTRLTVL.

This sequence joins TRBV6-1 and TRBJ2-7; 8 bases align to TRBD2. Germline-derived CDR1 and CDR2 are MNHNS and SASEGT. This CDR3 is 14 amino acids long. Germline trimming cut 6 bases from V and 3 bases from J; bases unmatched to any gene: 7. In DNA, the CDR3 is TGTGCCAGCAGACAATCCGGGACTAGCTACGAGCAGTACTTC. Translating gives CASRQSGTSYEQYF.

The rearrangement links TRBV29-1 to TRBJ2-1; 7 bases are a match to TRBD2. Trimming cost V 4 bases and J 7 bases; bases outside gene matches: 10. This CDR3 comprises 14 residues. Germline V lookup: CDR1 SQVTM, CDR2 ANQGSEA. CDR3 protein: CSVVAAGVQNEQFF. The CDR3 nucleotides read TGCAGCGTTGTAGCGGCGGGAGTACAGAATGAGCAGTTCTTC.

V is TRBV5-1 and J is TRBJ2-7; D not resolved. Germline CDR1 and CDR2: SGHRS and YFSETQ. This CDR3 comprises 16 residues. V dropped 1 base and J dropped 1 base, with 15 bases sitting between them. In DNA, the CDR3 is TGCGCCAGCAGCTTGCTGGGTGCAGACATATCCTACGAGCAGTACTTC. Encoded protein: CASSLLGADISYEQYF.

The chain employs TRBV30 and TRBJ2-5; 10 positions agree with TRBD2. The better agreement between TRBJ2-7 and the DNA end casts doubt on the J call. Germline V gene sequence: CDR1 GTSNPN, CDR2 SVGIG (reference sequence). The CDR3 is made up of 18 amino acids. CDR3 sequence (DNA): TGTGCCTGGAGTGTACGGGTGGTAGCGGGAGGACCCTCCTACGAGCAGTACTTC. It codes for CAWSVRVVAGGPSYEQYF.

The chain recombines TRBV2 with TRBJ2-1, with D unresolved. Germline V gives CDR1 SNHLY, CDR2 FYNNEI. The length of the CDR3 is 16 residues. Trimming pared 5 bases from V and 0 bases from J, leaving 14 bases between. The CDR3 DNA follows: TGTGCCAGCAGTCTCGACAATTTCAACTCCTACAATGAGCAGTTCTTC. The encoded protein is CASSLDNFNSYNEQFF.

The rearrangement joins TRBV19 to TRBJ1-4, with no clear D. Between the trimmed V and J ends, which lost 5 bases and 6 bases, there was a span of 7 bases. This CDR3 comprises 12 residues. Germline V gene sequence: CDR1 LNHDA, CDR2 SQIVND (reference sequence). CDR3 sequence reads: CASSLQDEKLFF. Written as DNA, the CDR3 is TGTGCCAGTAGTTTACAAGATGAAAAACTGTTTTTT.

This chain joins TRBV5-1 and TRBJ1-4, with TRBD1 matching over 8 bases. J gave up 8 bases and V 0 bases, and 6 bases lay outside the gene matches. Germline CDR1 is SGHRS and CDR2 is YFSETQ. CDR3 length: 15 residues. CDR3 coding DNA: TGCGCCAGCAGCTTGGGGACAGGGCGGGTCGAAAAACTGTTTTTT. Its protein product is CASSLGTGRVEKLFF. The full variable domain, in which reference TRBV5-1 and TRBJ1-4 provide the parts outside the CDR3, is KAGVTQTPRYLIKTRGQQVTLSCSPISGHRSVSWYQQTPGQGLQFLFEYFSETQRNKGNFPGRFSGRQFSNSRSEMNVSTLELGDSALYLCASSLGTGRVEKLFFGSGTQLSVL.

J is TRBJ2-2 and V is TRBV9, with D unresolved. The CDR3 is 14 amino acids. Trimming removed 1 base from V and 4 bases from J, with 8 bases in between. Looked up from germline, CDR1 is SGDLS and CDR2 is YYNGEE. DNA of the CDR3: TGTGCCAGCAGCGTACAAAGGAGCACCGGGGAGCTGTTTTTT. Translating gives CASSVQRSTGELFF.

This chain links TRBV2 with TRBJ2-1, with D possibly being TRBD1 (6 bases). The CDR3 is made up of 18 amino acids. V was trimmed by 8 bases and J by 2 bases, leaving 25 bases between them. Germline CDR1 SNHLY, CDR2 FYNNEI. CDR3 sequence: CASPGTRNEIGPYNEQFF. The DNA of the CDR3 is TGTGCCAGCCCTGGGACACGCAACGAGATAGGCCCCTACAATGAGCAGTTCTTC.

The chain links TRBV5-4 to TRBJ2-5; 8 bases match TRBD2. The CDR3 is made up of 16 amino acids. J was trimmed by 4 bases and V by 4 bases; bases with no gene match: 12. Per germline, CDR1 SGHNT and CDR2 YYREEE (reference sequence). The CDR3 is CASSIEAGVVGETQYF. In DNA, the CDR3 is TGTGCCAGCAGCATAGAAGCGGGAGTAGTAGGAGAGACCCAGTACTTC. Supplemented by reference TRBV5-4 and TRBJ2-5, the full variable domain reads ETGVTQSPTHLIKTRGQQVTLRCSSQSGHNTVSWYQQALGQGPQFIFQYYREEENGRGNFPPRFSGLQFPNYSSELNVNALELDDSALYLCASSIEAGVVGETQYFGPGTRLLVL.

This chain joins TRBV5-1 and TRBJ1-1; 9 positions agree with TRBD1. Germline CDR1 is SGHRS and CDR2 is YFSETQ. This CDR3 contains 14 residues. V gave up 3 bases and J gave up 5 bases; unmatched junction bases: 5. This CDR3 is CASSSRTGETEAFF. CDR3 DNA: TGCGCCAGCAGCTCTCGGACAGGGGAAACTGAAGCTTTCTTT.

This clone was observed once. The CDR3 loop reads CASSPGTGGSYEQYF. In DNA, the CDR3 is TGTGCCAGCAGCCCAGGGACAGGGGGGTCCTACGAGCAGTACTTC. V usage is TRBV7-8 and J usage is TRBJ2-7, with 11 bases identical to TRBD1. Trimming removed 5 bases from V and 1 base from J; junction bases left unmatched: 4. CDR1 SGHVS and CDR2 FQNEAQ come from the germline V gene. The CDR3 runs to 15 residues.

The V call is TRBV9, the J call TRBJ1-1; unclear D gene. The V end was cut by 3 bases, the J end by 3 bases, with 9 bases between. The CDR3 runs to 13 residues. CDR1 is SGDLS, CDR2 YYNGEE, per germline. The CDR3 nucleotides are TGTGCCAGCAGCGCCCCCGTCGACACTGAAGCTTTCTTT. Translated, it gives CASSAPVDTEAFF. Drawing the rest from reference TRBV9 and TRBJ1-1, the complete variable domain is DSGVTQTPKHLITATGQRVTLRCSPRSGDLSVYWYQQSLDQGLQFLIQYYNGEERAKGNILERFSAQQFPDLHSELNLSSLELGDSALYFCASSAPVDTEAFFGQGTRLTVV.

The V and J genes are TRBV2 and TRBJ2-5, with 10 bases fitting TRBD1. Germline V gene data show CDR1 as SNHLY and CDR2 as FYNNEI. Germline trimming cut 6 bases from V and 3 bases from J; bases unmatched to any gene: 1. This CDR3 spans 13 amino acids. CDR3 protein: CASRGTGEETQYF. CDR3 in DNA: TGTGCCAGCAGGGGGACAGGGGAAGAGACCCAGTACTTC.

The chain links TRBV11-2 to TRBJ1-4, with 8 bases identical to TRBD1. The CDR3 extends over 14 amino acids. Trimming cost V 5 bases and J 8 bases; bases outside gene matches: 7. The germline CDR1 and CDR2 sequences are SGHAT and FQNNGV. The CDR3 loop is CASSPRGQGEKLFF. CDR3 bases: TGTGCCAGCAGCCCCAGGGGGCAGGGAGAAAAACTGTTTTTT.

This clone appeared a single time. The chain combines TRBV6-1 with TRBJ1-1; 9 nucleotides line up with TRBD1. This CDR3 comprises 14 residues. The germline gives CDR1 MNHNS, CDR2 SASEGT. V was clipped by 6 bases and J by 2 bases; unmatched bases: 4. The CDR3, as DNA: TGTGCCAGCAGAACAGGGGGCACTAACACTGAAGCTTTCTTT. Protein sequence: CASRTGGTNTEAFF.